The rows below give T cell receptor beta chains drawn from one sample of a study of cytomegalovirus exposure and HLA in healthy donors. Using immunoSEQ multiplex PCR, the repertoire was profiled, and TCRdb retains in-frame clones only, with some absent. The sample gives 150,000 or so clones, 80% of which show up once; roughly 2.4% is in the top ten. Sequences were obtained from PBMCs. The receptors come from a man between 45 and 60 years old in good health and CMV-seronegative. CDR3s include the opening cysteine and the closing phenylalanine or tryptophan. The D gene is left open where the match is weak. Only some rows state a clone size, as once, few, many or a class for expanded clones.

>TRBV5-4|TRBD2|TRBJ2-3|.
TGTGCCAGCAGCTTATGGAGTAGCGGGGGCGAAGATACGCAGTATTTT
CASSLWSSGGEDTQYF
>TRBV6-1|TRBD1|TRBJ2-5|.
TGTGCCAGCAGCTTCGACAGGGCCCGGGAGACCCAGTACTTC
CASSFDRARETQYF
>TRBV30|TRBD2|TRBJ2-7|.
TGTGCCGGACGGACTAGTTTGAGAGAGCAGTACTTC
CAGRTSLREQYF
>TRBV5-1|TRBD1|TRBJ2-2|few
TGCGCCAGCAGCTTGGCACAGGGGGGCACCGGGGAGCTGTTTTTT
CASSLAQGGTGELFF
>TRBV19|TRBD1|TRBJ1-5|.
TGTGCCAGTAGTATAGGTGCAGGGGGCGCGGGTCAGCCCCAGCATTTT
CASSIGAGGAGQPQHF
>TRBV27|.|TRBJ1-1|.
TGTGCCAGCGGCCCCCTCACAGGGACTGAAGCTTTCTTT
CASGPLTGTEAFF
>TRBV30|TRBD2|TRBJ2-7|.
TGTGCCTGGAAACTAGCGGGAATCCCCTACGAGCAGTACTTC
CAWKLAGIPYEQYF
>TRBV5-4|.|TRBJ1-3|.
TGTGCCAGCAGCCCGTCCAACCGGGGTGAACTCTCTGGAAACACCATATATTTT
CASSPSNRGELSGNTIYF
>TRBV5-4|TRBD2|TRBJ2-1|.
TGTGCCAGCAGCTTGGCGGGAGGGCCACGCAATGAGCAGTTCTTC
CASSLAGGPRNEQFF
>TRBV6-1|.|TRBJ1-1|few
TGTGCCAGCAGCAGGGAAACTGAAGCTTTCTTT
CASSRETEAFF
>TRBV5-1|.|TRBJ1-1|.
TGCGCCAGCAGCTTGGATGAGGGCCGGGACACTGAAGCTTTCTTT
CASSLDEGRDTEAFF